This TCR beta chain appears in the sequencing data of a study of persistence of HIV-infected CD4 T cells. An overlapping HIV-1 Gag peptide pool stimulated these cells at 0.75 to 1 ug/peptide/mL. Sorted nonresponding memory CD4+ T cells were CD40L-negative, CD69-negative, CD45RO-high. This was the immunoSEQ version 4 assay in survey mode. Sequencing used immunoSEQ multiplex PCR; TCRdb keeps in-frame clones, though not all of them. The table records about 36,000 clones, about 84% of them present only once. About this clone: Its matching antigen is unknown.

The sequencing here drew on cultured CD4+ T cells from PBMCs, taken from a patient who received antiretroviral therapy. The clonotype comes from an adult with HIV. The donor label of this sample is uncertain.

The CDR3 sequence is CASSLRRGQGRSGANVLTF. The CDR3, as DNA: TGTGCCAGCAGCTTAAGGCGAGGACAGGGCCGCTCTGGGGCCAACGTCCTGACTTTC. The chain has TRBV7-2 and TRBJ2-6; 8 bases match TRBD1. There are 19 residues in the CDR3. Germline CDR1 reads SGHTA; CDR2 reads FQGNSA. With V trimmed by 2 bases and J by 0 bases, 9 bases remained unmatched. Full variable domain (remainder filled in from reference TRBV7-2 and TRBJ2-6): GAGVSQSPSNKVTEKGKDVELRCDPISGHTALYWYRQSLGQGLEFLIYFQGNSAPDKSGLPSDRFSAERTGGSVSTLTIQRTQQEDSAVYLCASSLRRGQGRSGANVLTFGAGSRLTVL.